Below, one T cell receptor beta chain is given with its context. The antigen is not known. This entry belongs to a study of CXCR3-negative and CXCR3-positive naive CD8 T cells. Identification of naive CD8+ T cells rested on CD45RO-CCR7+CD27+CD95- status. Findings and limits, study-wide: TRB CDR3s were more hydrophobic in CXCR3-positive than in CXCR3-negative naive cells.

The libraries of TRB cDNA were constructed through 5' RACE using UMI labels. TCRdb re-called the 5' RACE reads and catalogs CDR3 proteins one per entry, DNA excluded. There are about 51,000 distinct CDR3 sequences in the sample, with 0.56% held by the top ten. This CDR3 has 15 amino acids. Germline loops: CDR1 SGDLS, CDR2 YYNGEE. This TCR came from a human donor in good health. Some clones in this sample may be carry-over from other donors' samples. The sample taken for sequencing was naive CXCR3+ CD8+ T cells from blood. Subset specified: CD45RO-CCR7+CD27+CD95- naive CD8+ T cells expressing CXCR3 (TNR3+). The chain recombines TRBV9 with TRBJ1-1. CDR3: CASSVNTELNTEAFF.